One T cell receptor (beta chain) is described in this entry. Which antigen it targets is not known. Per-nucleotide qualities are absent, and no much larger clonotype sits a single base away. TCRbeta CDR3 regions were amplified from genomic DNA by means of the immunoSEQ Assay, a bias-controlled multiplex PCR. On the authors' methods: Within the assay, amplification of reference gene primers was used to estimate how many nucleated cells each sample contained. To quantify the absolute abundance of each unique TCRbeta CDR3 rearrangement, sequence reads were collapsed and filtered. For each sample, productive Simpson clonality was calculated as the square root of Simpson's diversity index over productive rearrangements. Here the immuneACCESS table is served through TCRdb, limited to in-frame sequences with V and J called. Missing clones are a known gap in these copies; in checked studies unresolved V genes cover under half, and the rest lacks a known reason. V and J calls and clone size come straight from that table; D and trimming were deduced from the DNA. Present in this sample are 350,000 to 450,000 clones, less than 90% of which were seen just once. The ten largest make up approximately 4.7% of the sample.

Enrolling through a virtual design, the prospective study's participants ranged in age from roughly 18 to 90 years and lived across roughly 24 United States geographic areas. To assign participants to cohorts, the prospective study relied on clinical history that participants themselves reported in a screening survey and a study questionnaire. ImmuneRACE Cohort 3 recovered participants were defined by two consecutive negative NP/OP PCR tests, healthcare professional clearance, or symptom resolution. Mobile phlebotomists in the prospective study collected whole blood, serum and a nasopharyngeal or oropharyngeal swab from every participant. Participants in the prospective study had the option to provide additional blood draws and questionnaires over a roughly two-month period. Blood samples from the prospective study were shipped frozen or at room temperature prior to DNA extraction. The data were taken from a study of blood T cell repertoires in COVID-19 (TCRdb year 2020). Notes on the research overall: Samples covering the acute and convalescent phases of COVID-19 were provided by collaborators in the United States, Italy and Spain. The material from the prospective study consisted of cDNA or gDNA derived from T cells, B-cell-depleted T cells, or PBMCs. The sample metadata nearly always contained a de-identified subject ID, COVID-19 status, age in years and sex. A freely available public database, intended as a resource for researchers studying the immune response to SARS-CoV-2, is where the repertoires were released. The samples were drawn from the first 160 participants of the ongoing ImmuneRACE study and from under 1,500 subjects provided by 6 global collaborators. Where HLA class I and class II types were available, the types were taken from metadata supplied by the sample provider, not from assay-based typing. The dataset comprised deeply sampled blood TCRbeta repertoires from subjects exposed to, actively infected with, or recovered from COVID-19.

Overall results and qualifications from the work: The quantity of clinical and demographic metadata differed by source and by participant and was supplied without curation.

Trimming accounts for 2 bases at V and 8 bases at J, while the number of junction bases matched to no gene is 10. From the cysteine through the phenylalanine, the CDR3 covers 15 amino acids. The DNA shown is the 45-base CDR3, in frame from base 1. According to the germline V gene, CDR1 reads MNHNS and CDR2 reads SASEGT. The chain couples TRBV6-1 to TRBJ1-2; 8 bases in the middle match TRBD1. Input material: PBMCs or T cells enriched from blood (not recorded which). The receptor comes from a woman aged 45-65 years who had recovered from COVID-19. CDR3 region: CASSERQGSDEGYTF. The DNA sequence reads TGTGCCAGCAGTGAACGACAGGGGAGCGACGAAGGCTACACCTTC.